This entry concerns a single T cell receptor beta chain. What it recognizes is unknown. Sequence at one end of the junction differs from germline and may be a read error. Per germline, CDR1 WSHSY and CDR2 SAAADI. The CDR3 totals 16 residues. The data are from a study of CD8+CD57+ T cells in acquired aplastic anemia. Study-level background: The sorted CD4+ and CD8+ cells yielded an average around 3 ug of DNA. General observations from the study: Overlapping CD8+ CDR3 repertoires of patients and controls contained under 30 shared sequences. Controls and patients did not differ significantly in CD8+ Simpson's diversity.

TCR beta VDJ and CDR3 were profiled, and genomic DNA was the template. Each CDR3 protein is one row after TCRdb ran MiXCR on the reads. The sample records 150,000 to 200,000 distinct CDR3 sequences, around half being singletons. Selection for sequencing was limited to patients who had shown CD8+CD57+ cell expansion by flow cytometry. Acquired aplastic anemia of severe grade affected all patients. Material: sorted CD4+, CD8+, or CD8+CD57+ T cells (not recorded which) from PBMCs. The TCR was taken from a human donor with aplastic anemia. The V and J genes are TRBV10-2 and TRBJ2-3, with TRBD2 identical over 8 bases. CDR3 sequence: CASNEFEREFSDTQYF. Here the CDR3 DNA reads TGCGCCAGCAATGAGTTCGAGCGGGAGTTCTCAGATACGCAGTACTTT.